The following is a T cell receptor (beta chain) sequence with its context. Participants, roughly 18 to 100 years old, spanned 24 US areas. The recovered donors of Cohort 3 showed two negative PCRs, clearance, or symptom resolution. This entry is derived from a study of blood T cell repertoires in COVID-19. Original processing notes: For nucleated cells, counts were estimated from reference gene primer amplification. TCRdb's table, derived via immunoSEQ multiplex PCR, lists solely in-frame clones and lacks some. Clone size and the V and J calls come from that table; the DNA yielded D and trimming. The sample includes fewer than 250,000 clones, 86% of them seen just once. The CDR3 has 14 amino acids. Germline assignment: CDR1 MRHNA and CDR2 SNTAGT. V lost 4 bases, J lost 2 bases, and 1 base stayed unmatched.

Sequenced input: PBMCs or T cells enriched from blood (not recorded which). This sequence originates from a woman aged 50 to 60 who had recovered from COVID-19. The chain is built from TRBV6-4 and TRBJ2-3, with TRBD2 matching 9 bases. The CDR3 region has the DNA TGTGCCAGCAGTGTAGCGGGAGCCACAGATACGCAGTATTTT. Amino acid sequence: CASSVAGATDTQYF.